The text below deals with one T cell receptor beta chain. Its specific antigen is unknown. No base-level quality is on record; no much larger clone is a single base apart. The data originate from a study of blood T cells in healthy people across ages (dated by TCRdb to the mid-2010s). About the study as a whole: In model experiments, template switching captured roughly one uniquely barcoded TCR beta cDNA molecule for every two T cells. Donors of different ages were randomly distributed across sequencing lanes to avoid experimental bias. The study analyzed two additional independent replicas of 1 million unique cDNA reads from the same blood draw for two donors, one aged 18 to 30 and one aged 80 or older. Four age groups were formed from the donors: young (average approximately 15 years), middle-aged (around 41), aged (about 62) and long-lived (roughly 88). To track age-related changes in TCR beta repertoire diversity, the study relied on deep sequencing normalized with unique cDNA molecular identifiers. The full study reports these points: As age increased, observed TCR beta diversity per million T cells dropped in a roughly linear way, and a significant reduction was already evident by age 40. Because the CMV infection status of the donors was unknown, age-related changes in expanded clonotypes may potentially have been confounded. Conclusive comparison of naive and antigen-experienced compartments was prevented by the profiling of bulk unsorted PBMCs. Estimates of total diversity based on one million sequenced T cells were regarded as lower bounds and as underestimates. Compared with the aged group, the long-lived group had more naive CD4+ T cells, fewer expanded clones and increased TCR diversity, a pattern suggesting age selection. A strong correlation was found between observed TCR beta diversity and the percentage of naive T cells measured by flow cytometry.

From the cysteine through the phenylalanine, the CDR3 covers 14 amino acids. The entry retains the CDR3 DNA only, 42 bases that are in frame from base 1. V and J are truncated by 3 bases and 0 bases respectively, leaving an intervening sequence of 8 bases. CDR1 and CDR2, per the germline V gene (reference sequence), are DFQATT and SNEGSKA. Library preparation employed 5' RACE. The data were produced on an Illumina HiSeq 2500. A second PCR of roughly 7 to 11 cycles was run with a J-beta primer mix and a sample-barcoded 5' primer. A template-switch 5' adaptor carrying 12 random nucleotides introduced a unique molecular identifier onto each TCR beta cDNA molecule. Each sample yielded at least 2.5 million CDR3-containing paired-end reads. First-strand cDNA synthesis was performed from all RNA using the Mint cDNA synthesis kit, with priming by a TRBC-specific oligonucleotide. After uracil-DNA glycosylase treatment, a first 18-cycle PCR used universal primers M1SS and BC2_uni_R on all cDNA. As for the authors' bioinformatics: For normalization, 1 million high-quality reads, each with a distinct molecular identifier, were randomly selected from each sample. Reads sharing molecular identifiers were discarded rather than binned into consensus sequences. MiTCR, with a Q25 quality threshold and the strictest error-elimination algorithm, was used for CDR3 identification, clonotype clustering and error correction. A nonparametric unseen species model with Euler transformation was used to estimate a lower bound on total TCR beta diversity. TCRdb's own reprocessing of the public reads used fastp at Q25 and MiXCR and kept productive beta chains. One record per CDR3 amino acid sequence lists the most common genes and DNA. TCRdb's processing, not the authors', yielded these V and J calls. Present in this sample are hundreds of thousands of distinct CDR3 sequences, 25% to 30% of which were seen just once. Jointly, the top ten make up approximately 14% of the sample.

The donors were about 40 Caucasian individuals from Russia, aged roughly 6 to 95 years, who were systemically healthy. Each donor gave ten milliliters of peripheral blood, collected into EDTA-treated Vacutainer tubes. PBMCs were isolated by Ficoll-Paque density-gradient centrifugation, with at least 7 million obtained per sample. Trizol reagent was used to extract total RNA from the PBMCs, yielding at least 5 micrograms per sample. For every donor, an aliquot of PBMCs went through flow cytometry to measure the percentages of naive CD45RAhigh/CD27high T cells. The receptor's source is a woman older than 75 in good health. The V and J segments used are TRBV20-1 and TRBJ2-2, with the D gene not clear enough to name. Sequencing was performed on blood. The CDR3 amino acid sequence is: CSASQQTNTGELFF. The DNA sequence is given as TGCAGTGCTAGTCAACAGACGAACACCGGGGAGCTGTTTTTT.